Listed below are T cell receptor beta chains from one sample, sequenced in a study of blood T cell repertoires in COVID-19. Only in-frame clones appear in the TCRdb table, and some are missing; sequencing was by immunoSEQ multiplex PCR. The sample gives a few hundred thousand clones, less than 90% of which show up once; roughly 4.5% is in the top ten. The sequenced sample consisted of peripheral blood. All receptors come from a man aged 60-69 years who had recovered from COVID-19. CDR3s include the opening cysteine and the closing phenylalanine or tryptophan. The D gene is left open where the match is weak. Clone size appears in some rows only: once, few, many, or a class for an expanded clone.

d_gene	abundance	v_gene	j_gene	CDR3nt	CDR3aa
-	-	TRBV30	TRBJ2-1	TGTGCCTCCACCACTTCCTACAATGAGCAGTTCTTC	CASTTSYNEQFF
-	-	TRBV7-6	TRBJ2-1	TGTGCCAGCAGCTTAGACCCCGTTCCCGCGTTTGACAGCTACAATGAGCAGTTCTTC	CASSLDPVPAFDSYNEQFF
-	once	TRBV5-1	TRBJ1-4	TGCGCCAGCAGCTTGGCCGGGATTAATGAAAAACTGTTTTTT	CASSLAGINEKLFF
-	-	TRBV11-2	TRBJ1-1	TGTGCCAGCAGCTTAGCGATTGGGGGAAGTGGAGTGGGACACATGTTT	CASSLAIGGSGVGHMF
-	-	TRBV4-1	TRBJ2-7	TGCGCCAGCAGCCCCGCCAGCTCCTACGAGCAGTACTTC	CASSPASSYEQYF
TRBD2	few	TRBV28	TRBJ2-7	TGTGCCAGCAGCTACCCACAAGGGCGGGGGGGCCCCGAGCAGTACTTC	CASSYPQGRGGPEQYF
-	-	TRBV6-6	TRBJ2-5	TGTGCCAGCAGTCAGAGCGCGTACCAAGAGACCCAGTACTTC	CASSQSAYQETQYF
-	-	TRBV6-5	TRBJ1-6	TGTGCCAGCAGTTGGGAGGGGGTCTTTTCACCCCTCCACTTT	CASSWEGVFSPLHF
-	-	TRBV28	TRBJ1-5	TGTGCCAGCAGTGGACAGCTCAATCAGCCCCAGCATTTT	CASSGQLNQPQHF
TRBD2	-	TRBV7-8	TRBJ2-5	TGTGCCAGCAGCTTATTACGCCTAGCGGAAGAGACCCAGTACTTC	CASSLLRLAEETQYF
TRBD1	-	TRBV5-1	TRBJ2-1	TGCGCCAGCAGCCCAAGGGGACAGGGGGCGTACAATGAGCAGTTCTTC	CASSPRGQGAYNEQFF